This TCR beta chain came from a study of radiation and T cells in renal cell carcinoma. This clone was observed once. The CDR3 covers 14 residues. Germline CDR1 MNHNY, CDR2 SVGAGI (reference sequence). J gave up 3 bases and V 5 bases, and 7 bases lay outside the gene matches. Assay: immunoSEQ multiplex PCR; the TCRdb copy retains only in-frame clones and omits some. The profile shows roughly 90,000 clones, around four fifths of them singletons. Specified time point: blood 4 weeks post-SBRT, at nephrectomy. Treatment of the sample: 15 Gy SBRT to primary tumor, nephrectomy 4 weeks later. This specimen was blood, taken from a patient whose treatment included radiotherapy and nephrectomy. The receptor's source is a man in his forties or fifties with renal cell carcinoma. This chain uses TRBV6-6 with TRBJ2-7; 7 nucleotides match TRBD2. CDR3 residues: CASSTISGGYEQYF. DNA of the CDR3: TGTGCCAGCAGTACCATTTCGGGGGGCTACGAGCAGTACTTC.